What follows describes a single TCR beta chain. The record originates from a study of beta chain features in type 1 diabetes. Sequencing targeted expressed TCRB transcripts, as all isolated RNA had been reverse transcribed. Method: immunoSEQ multiplex PCR; TCRdb's copy keeps in-frame clones and lacks some. The table records around 400,000 clones, around 13% of them present only once. The CDR3 has 12 residues. The germline V gene has CDR1 SQVTM and CDR2 ANQGSEA. Trimming stripped 6 bases from V and 0 bases from J, with 6 bases between. The receptor comes from a man between 18 and 35 years old in good health. The chain carries TRBV29-1 and TRBJ1-3; D is uncertain. Sample: naive CD4+ T cells from blood. The CDR3 sequence: CSVGDSGNTIYF. As DNA, the CDR3 is TGCAGCGTCGGGGACTCTGGAAACACCATATATTTT.